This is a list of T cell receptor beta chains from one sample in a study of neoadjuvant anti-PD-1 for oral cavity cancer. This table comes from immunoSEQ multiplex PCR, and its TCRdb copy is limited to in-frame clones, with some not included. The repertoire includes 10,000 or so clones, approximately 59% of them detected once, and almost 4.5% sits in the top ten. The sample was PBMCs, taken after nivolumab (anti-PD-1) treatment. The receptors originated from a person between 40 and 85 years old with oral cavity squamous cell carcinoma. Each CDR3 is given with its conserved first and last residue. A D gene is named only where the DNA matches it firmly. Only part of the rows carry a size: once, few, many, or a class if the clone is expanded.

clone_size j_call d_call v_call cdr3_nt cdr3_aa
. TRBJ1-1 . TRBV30 TGTGCCTGGAGTGTTGCGGGGTATACTGAAGCTTTCTTT CAWSVAGYTEAFF
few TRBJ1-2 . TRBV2 TGTGCCAGCAGTGAACCCGGTCAGAACTATGGCTACACCTTC CASSEPGQNYGYTF
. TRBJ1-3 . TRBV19 TGTGTCAGTAGACGAAGCTCTGGAAACACCATATATTTT CVSRRSSGNTIYF
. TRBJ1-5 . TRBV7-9 TGTGCCAGCAGCTTTAGACAGGACCCTCAGCCCCAGCATTTT CASSFRQDPQPQHF
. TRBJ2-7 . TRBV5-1 TGCGCCAGCAGCTTGTTATCCCACCCCGGCGAGCAGTACTTC CASSLLSHPGEQYF
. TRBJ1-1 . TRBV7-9 TGTGCCAGCAGCTTCGGGACACGGAAAATGAACACTGAAGCTTTCTTT CASSFGTRKMNTEAFF
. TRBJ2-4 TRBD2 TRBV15 TGTGCCACCAGCAGAGATCTCCGCGGGGGGAACATTCAGTACTTC CATSRDLRGGNIQYF
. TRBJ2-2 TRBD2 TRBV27 TGTGCCAGCAGTTTGCCCGGACTAGCGGGAGCTCCCGGGGAGCTGTTTTTT CASSLPGLAGAPGELFF
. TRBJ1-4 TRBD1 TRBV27 TGTGCCAGCACAGACAGGGCCAATGAAAAACTGTTTTTT CASTDRANEKLFF
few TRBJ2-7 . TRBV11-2 TGTGCCAGCGCCAGAGGCCCACAGCCCTCCTACGAGCAGTACTTC CASARGPQPSYEQYF
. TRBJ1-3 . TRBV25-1 TGTGCCAGCAGTGAAGAAAGAACTGGAAACACCATATATTTT CASSEERTGNTIYF
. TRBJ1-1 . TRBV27 TGTGCCAGCAGTTTAGCCCCGGGGGGGTGGACTGAAGCTTTCTTT CASSLAPGGWTEAFF
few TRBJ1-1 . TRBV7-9 TGTGCCAGCAGCCAACGTATGGAGTCGGCAGCTTTCTTT CASSQRMESAAFF
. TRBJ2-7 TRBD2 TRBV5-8 TGTGCCAGCAGCTTGGGGGCTAGCGGGGCCCCTTACGAGCAGTACTTC CASSLGASGAPYEQYF
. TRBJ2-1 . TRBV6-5 TGTGCCAGCAGCTGGCGCGGCAGCTCCTACAATGAGCAGTTCTTC CASSWRGSSYNEQFF
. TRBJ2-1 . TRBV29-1 TGCAGCGTTCCAAAGGTTGGCAATGAGCAGTTCTTC CSVPKVGNEQFF
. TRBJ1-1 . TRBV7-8 TGTGCCAGCAGCTTAGCTTCTCTGAACACTGAAGCTTTCTTT CASSLASLNTEAFF
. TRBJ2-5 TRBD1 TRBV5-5 TGTGCCAGCAGCCCGGGGGACAGGGGGTACCAAGAGACCCAGTACTTC CASSPGDRGYQETQYF
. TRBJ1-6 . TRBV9 TGTGCCAGCAGCGTAGTGGGGGGGGATAATTCACCCCTCCACTTT CASSVVGGDNSPLHF
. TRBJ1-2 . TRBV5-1 TGCGCCAGCAGCTTCGACGGATCCTATGGCTACACCTTC CASSFDGSYGYTF
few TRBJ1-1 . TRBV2 TGTGCCAGCAGTGAAGATGAGAAGAAGGGTCAAGCTTTCTTT CASSEDEKKGQAFF
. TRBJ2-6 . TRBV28 TGTGCCAGCAGATTAAGGGGCTCTGGGGCCAACGTCCTGACTTTC CASRLRGSGANVLTF
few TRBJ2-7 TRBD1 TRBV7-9 TGTGCCAGCAGCTCGAACAGGGGATCCTACGAGCAGTACTTC CASSSNRGSYEQYF
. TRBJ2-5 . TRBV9 TGTGCCAGCAGCGGGGGAGGGGGTCAAGAGACCCAGTACTTC CASSGGGGQETQYF
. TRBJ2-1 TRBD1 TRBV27 TGTGCCAGCAGTTTAATAGGGACAGGAAATGCAAATGAGCAGTTCTTC CASSLIGTGNANEQFF
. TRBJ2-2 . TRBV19 TGTGCCAGCACGGACCCCAACACCGGGGAGCTGTTTTTT CASTDPNTGELFF
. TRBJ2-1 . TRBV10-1 TGCGCCAGCAGTGATATAGCGAGCTCCTACAATGAGCAGTTCTTC CASSDIASSYNEQFF
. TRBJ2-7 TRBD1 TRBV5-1 TGCGCCAGCAGCTTTTACAGGACAGGGGGGGAGCAGTACTTC CASSFYRTGGEQYF
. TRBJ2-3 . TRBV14 TGTGCCAGCAGCCAAGGGGGAAGTAGGGGAGATACGCAGTATTTT CASSQGGSRGDTQYF
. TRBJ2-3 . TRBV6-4 TGTGCCAGTGCGTTGGCGGGGAGCACAGATACGCAGTATTTT CASALAGSTDTQYF
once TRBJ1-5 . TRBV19 TGTGCCAGTATCGAGGGAAATAGCAATCAGCCCCAGCATTTT CASIEGNSNQPQHF
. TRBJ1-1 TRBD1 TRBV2 TGTGCCAGCACCCTGGGACAGGGGGCAACTGAAGCTTTCTTT CASTLGQGATEAFF
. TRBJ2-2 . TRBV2 TGTGCCAGCAGTGGGGGGAGAACCGGGGAGCTGTTTTTT CASSGGRTGELFF
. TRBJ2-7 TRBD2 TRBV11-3 TGTGCCAGCAGCCCCCGAGGAGCGGGGGGACTCTACGAGCAGTACTTC CASSPRGAGGLYEQYF
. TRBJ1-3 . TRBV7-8 TGTGCCAGCAGCTTATGGGGGTCTGGAAACACCATATATTTT CASSLWGSGNTIYF
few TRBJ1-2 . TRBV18 TGTGCCAGCTCACCATATAAGGATAACTATGGCTACACCTTC CASSPYKDNYGYTF
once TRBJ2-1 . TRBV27 TGTGCCAGCAGCCCACAGGCCCTCCGGGAGAATGAGCAGTTCTTC CASSPQALRENEQFF
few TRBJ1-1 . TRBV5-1 TGCGCCAGCACGGTGGAGGGAAGGAACACTGAAGCTTTCTTT CASTVEGRNTEAFF
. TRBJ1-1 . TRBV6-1 TGTGCCAGCAGTGCTGGGGTAGGAACTGAAGCTTTCTTT CASSAGVGTEAFF
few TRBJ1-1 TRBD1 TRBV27 TGTGCCAGCAGTTTGAGGCTCCCCGGGACAGGGGGCACTGAAGCTTTCTTT CASSLRLPGTGGTEAFF
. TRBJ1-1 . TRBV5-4 TGTGCCAGCAGCTTGGCAAGGACCGCGTACTTGGAGACTGAAGCTTTCTTT CASSLARTAYLETEAFF
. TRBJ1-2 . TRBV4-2 TGTGCCAGCAGCCAAGATGAGGGCCCCTATGGCTACACCTTC CASSQDEGPYGYTF
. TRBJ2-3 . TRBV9 TGTGCCAGCAGCGTAGAGTTGGATAGGGGGGAGTCGTGGACAGATACGCAGTATTTT CASSVELDRGESWTDTQYF
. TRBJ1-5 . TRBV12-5 TGTGCTAGTGGTGCCCAGGTCCATAGCAATCAGCCCCAGCATTTT CASGAQVHSNQPQHF
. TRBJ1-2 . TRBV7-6 TGTGCCAGCACCTCGGGGGGTGGAGATGGCTACACCTTC CASTSGGGDGYTF
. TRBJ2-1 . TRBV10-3 TGTGCCATCAGGAGTAGCTCCTACAATGAGCAGTTCTTC CAIRSSSYNEQFF
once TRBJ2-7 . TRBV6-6 TGTGCCAGCAGTTACGGAGGGTCGATGTCCTACGAGCAGTACTTC CASSYGGSMSYEQYF
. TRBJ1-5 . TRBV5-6 TGTGCCAGCAGCCTGATGGGGGCGTCGGGCAATCAGCCCCAGCATTTT CASSLMGASGNQPQHF
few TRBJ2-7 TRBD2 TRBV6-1 TGTGCCAGCAGTGAAGGGCCTAAAACAACTAGCGGGAGGAAGGTGGAGCAGTACTTC CASSEGPKTTSGRKVEQYF
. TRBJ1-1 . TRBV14 TGTGCCAGCAGCCAAATTGACAGTCCGATAAGGACTGAAGCTTTCTTT CASSQIDSPIRTEAFF
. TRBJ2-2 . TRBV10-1 TGCGCCAGCAGTGAGTCGATACCATCCACCGGGGAGCTGTTTTTT CASSESIPSTGELFF
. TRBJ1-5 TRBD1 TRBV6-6 TGTGCCAGCAGTTACGTGGGGACAGGGGACGATCAGCCCCAGCATTTT CASSYVGTGDDQPQHF
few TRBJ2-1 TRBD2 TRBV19 TGTGCCAGTAGTCGTGCGGGCGGGGGGGCCTACAATGAGCAGTTCTTC CASSRAGGGAYNEQFF
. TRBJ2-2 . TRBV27 TGTGCCAGCAGCCTGCTGGGGGAAGGGGAGCTGTTTTTT CASSLLGEGELFF
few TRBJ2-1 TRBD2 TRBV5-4 TGTGCCAGCAGCTTGGCGGTGACTAGCGGGAACCTATACAATGAGCAGTTCTTC CASSLAVTSGNLYNEQFF
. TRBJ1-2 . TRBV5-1 TGCGCCAGCAGCTCGCAAGAGCCTAACTATGGCTACACCTTC CASSSQEPNYGYTF
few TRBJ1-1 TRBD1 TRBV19 TGTGCCAGTAGTATACGGCAGGGGGGCACTGAAGCTTTCTTT CASSIRQGGTEAFF
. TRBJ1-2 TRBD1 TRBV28 TGTGCCAGCAGTCGGGACAGGGTTAAGGGCTACACCTTC CASSRDRVKGYTF
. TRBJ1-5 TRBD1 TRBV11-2 TGTGCCAGCAGCTACGGGACAGGGTACAATCAGCCCCAGCATTTT CASSYGTGYNQPQHF
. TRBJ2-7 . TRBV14 TGTGCCAGCAGCCAATTATCGCTCGAGCAGTACTTC CASSQLSLEQYF